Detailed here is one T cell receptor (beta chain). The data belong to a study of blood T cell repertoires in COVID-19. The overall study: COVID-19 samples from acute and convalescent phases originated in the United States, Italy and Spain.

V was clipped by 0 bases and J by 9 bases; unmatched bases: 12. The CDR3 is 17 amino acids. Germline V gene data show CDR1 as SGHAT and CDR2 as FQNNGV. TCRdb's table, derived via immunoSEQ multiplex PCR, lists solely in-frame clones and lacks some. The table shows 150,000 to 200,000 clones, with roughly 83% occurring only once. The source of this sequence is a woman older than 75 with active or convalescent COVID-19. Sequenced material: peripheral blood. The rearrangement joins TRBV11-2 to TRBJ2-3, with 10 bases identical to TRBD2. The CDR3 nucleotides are TGTGCCAGCAGCTTAGACCGAAGTTTAGCGGGGGGCCCCACGCAGTATTTT. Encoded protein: CASSLDRSLAGGPTQYF.